A single sample is the source of the 2 T cell receptor beta chains below, sequenced in a study of blood T cell repertoires in COVID-19 (dated by TCRdb to about 2020). Receptor amplification or capture employed the immunoSEQ multiplex PCR assay. Held by TCRdb, this immuneACCESS table contains in-frame sequences only and omits some clones. Under half of the omission traces to an unresolved V gene where checked; the cause of the rest is unknown. This sample has 170,000 or so clones in its table, and 85% to 90% of those were observed once. Less than 0.7% of the sample comes from the top ten. The specimen sequenced was peripheral blood. These TCRs come from a man aged 55-75 years with COVID-19, enrolled during active disease.

The genes are TRBV19 and TRBJ1-5, with no clear D. V was clipped by 4 bases and J by 0 bases, with 4 bases between them. CDR1 LNHDA and CDR2 SQIVND come from the germline V gene (reference sequence). This CDR3 is built from 13 residues. CDR3 in amino acids: CASSTNSNQPQHF. As DNA, the CDR3 is TGTGCCAGTAGTACAAATAGCAATCAGCCCCAGCATTTT.

The chain joins TRBV6-2 or TRBV6-3 to TRBJ2-7; 8 bases agree with TRBD1. Germline-derived CDR1 and CDR2 are MNHEY and SVGEGT. With 5 bases clipped from V and 11 bases from J, the junction kept 8 bases outside the gene matches. CDR3 size: 12 residues. The CDR3 coding sequence is TGTGCCAGCAGTAATCAGGGGGCCTACGAGTACTTC. The encoded protein is CASSNQGAYEYF.